This T cell receptor (beta chain) was sequenced during a study of CD8 T cells in ankylosing spondylitis. Study results and caveats: In reactive arthritis synovial fluid and blood, some motif variants had been reported before. It appeared that ankylosing spondylitis blood was characterized by a TCR beta motif of several highly homologous variants.

This clonotype has just a few counts. No antigen is known for it. TCRdb re-analysed the 5' RACE reads in MiXCR, keeping a single row per CDR3 protein. The sample consists of about 840,000 distinct CDR3 sequences, around 11% of them appearing once. Trimming cost V 0 bases and J 2 bases, with 11 bases left between them. Germline lookup yields CDR1 LNHNV and CDR2 YYDKDF (reference sequence). CDR3 length equals 17 residues. The sequence was collected from a male donor with ankylosing spondylitis. This chain joins TRBV15 and TRBJ2-6; either TRBD1 or TRBD2 may supply D (5 bases each). Sequencing was done on a sample of blood, either unsorted or a sorted T cell fraction (not recorded which). CDR3 in amino acids: CATSRDPSGPGANVLTF. CDR3 DNA sequence: TGTGCCACCAGCAGAGACCCTTCGGGGCCTGGGGCCAACGTCCTGACTTTC.